This TCR beta chain was found in a study of long-term antiretroviral therapy in people with HIV. Concerning this clone: Antigen: not known.

General study points: Subsequent to ART, diversity was augmented yet persisted below that of transplant donor controls. HIV repertoires covered narrower CDR3 length ranges than controls did.

At minimum, one pre-ART and two post-ART PBMC samples were obtained from each donor. The CDR3 is 12 residues long. They ran version v3.0 of the immunoSEQ assay at survey level. Repertoires were generated with immunoSEQ multiplex PCR, while TCRdb's copy carries only in-frame clones and drops some. This table holds roughly 33,000 clones, 97% found once. The origin of this receptor is a man aged 25 to 45 with HIV. The sample was unsorted PBMCs, taken 6.9 years after starting antiretroviral therapy. The chain uses TRBV7-5 and TRBJ1-6. TRBV7-5 is recorded as a pseudogene. Written as DNA, the CDR3 is TGTGCCAGAACCCCCCGACTCCAACCCCTCCACTTT. Amino acid sequence: CARTPRLQPLHF.